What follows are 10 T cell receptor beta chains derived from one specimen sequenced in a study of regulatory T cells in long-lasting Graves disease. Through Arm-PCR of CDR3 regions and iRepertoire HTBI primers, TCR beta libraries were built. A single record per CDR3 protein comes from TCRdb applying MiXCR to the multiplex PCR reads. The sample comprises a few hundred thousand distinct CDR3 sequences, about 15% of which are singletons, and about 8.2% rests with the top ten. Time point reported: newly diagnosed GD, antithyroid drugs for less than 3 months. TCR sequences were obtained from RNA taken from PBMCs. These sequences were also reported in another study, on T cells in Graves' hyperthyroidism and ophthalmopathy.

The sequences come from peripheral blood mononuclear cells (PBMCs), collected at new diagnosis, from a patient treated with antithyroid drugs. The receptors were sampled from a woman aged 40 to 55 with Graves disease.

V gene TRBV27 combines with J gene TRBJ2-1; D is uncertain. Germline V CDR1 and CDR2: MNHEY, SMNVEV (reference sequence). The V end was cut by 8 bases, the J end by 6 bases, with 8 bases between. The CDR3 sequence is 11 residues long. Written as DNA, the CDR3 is TGTGCCAGCGGGCGCTCCAATGAGCAGTTCTTC. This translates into CASGRSNEQFF.

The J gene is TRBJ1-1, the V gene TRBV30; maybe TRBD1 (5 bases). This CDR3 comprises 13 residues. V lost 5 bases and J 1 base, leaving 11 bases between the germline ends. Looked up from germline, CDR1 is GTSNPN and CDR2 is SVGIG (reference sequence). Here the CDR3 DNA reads TGTGCCTGGGGGGGAGAACCGAACACTGAAGCTTTCTTT. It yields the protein CAWGGEPNTEAFF.

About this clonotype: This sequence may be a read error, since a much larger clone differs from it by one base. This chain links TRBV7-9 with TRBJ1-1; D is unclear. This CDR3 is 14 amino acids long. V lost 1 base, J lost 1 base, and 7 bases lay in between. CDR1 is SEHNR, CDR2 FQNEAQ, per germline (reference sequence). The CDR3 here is CASSLVLSNTEAFF. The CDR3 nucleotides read TGTGCCAGCAGCTTAGTTTTATCGAACACTGAAGCTTTCTTT. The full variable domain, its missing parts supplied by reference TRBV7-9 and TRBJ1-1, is DTGVSQNPRHKITKRGQNVTFRCDPISEHNRLYWYRQTLGQGPEFLTYFQNEAQLEKSRLLSDRFSAERPKGSFSTLEIQRTEQGDSAMYLCASSLVLSNTEAFFGQGTRLTVV.

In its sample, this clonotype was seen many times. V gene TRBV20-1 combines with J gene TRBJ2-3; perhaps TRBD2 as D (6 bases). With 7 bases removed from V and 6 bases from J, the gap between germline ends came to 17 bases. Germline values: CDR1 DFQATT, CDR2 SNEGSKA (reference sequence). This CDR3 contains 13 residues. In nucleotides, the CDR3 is TGCAGTGTCAGCGCCGGGAGAAGGGATACGCAGTATTTT. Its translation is CSVSAGRRDTQYF.

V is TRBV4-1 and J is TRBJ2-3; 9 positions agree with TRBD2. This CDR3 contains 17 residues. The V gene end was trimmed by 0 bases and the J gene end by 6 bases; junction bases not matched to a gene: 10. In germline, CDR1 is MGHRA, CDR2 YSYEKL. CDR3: CASSQDPAGGPLDTQYF. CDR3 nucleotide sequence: TGCGCCAGCAGCCAAGATCCTGCGGGAGGGCCGTTGGATACGCAGTATTTT.

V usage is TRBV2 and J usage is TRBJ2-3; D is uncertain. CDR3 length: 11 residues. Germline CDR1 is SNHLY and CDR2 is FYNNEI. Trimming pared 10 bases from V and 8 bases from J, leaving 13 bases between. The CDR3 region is CATLFSGTQYF. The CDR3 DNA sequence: TGTGCCACCCTATTTTCAGGTACGCAGTATTTT.

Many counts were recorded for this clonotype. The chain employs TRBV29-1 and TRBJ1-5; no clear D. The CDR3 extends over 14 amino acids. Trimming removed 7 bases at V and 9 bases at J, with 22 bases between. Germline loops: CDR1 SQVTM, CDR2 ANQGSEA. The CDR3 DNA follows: TGCAGCGCCGAATTCGGTCAAGCTGGTGGGCCCCAGCATTTT. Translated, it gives CSAEFGQAGGPQHF.

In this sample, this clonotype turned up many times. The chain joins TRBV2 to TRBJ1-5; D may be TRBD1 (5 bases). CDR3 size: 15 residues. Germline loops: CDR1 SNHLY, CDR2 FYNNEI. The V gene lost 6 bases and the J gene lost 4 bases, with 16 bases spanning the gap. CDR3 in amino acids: CASRYTEWGNQPQHF. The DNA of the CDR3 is TGTGCCAGCAGATACACAGAATGGGGGAATCAGCCCCAGCATTTT.

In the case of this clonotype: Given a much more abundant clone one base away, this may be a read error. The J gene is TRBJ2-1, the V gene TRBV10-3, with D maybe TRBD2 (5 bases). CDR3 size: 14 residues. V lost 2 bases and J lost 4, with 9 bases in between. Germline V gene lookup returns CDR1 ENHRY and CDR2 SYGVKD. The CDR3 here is CAISELGSYNEQFF. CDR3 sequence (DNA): TGTGCCATCAGTGAGCTAGGGAGTTACAATGAGCAGTTCTTC.

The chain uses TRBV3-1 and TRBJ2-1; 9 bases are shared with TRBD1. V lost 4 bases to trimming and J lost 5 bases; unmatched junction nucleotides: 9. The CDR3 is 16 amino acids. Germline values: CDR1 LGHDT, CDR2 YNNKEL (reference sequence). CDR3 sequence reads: CASSLPSGTGNNEQFF. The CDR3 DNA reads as TGTGCCAGCAGCCTACCGTCCGGGACAGGGAACAATGAGCAGTTCTTC.